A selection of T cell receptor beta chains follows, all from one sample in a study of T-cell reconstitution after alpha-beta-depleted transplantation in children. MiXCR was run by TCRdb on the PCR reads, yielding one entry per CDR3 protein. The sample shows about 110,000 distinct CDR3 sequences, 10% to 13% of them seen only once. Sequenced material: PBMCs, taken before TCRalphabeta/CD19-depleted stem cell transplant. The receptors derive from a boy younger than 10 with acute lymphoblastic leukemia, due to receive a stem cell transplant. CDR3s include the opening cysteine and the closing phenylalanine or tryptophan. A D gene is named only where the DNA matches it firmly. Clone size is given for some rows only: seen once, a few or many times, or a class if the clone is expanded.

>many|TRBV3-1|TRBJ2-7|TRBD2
TGTGCCAGCAGCCAAAAAAGGACTAGCGGCTACGAGCAGTACTTC
CASSQKRTSGYEQYF
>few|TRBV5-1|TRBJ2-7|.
TGCGCCAGCAGCCCGGAGGTCGGACCGTCCTACGAGCAGTACTTC
CASSPEVGPSYEQYF
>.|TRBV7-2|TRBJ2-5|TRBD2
TGTGCCAGCAGCTTTACTACCGGGACTAGCGGGAGCACCCAGTACTTC
CASSFTTGTSGSTQYF
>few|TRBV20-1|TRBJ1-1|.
TGCAGTGCTTCCAGGGCCCCTGGGAACACTGAAGCTTTCTTT
CSASRAPGNTEAFF
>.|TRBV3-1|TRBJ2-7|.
TGTGCCAGCAGCCAAGATCTTACCTACGAGCAGTACTTC
CASSQDLTYEQYF
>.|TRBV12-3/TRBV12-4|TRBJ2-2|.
TGTGCCAGCAGTTTATTAGGGGACACCGGGGAGCTGTTTTTT
CASSLLGDTGELFF
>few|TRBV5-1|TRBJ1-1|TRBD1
TGCGCCAGCACCACCGGTCCCGGGACAGCCTACACTGAAGCTTTCTTT
CASTTGPGTAYTEAFF
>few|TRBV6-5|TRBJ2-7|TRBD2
TGTGCCAGCAGTTCGTGGACTAGCGGGAGCGTGGTGGGGGAGCAGTACTTC
CASSSWTSGSVVGEQYF
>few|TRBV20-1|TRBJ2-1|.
TGCAGTGCTAGAGATCCGTTAAGACAGCGCTACAATGAGCAGTTCTTC
CSARDPLRQRYNEQFF
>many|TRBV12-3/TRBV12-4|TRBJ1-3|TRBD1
TGTGCCAGCAGTTCACGGACAGGGGGGAACACCATATATTTT
CASSSRTGGNTIYF
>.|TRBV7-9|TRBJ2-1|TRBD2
TGTGCCAGCAGCTTAAGCGGGAGGGCAGTTGAGCAGTTCTTC
CASSLSGRAVEQFF
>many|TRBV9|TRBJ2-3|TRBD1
TGTGCCAGCAGCCCAGGACAGGTAACAGATACGCAGTATTTT
CASSPGQVTDTQYF
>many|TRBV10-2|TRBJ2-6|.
TGCGCCAGCCGACGACAGGCCCCCTCTGGGGCCAACGTCCTGACTTTC
CASRRQAPSGANVLTF
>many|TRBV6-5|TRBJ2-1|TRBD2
TGTGCCAGCACCATAAGGACTAGCGGGAGGCCCAATGAGCAGTTCTTC
CASTIRTSGRPNEQFF
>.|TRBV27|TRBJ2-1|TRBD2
TGTGCCAGCAGTTTGGGGACTAGCGGGCGTAATGAGCAGTTCTTC
CASSLGTSGRNEQFF
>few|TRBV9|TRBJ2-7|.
TGTGCCAGCAGCCTATTGGGCGGGAAGTCCGACGAGCAGTACTTC
CASSLLGGKSDEQYF
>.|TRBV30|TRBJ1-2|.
TGTGCCTGGAGGGCAGGGATCTTGAAAGGCTACACCTTC
CAWRAGILKGYTF
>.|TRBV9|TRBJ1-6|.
TGTGCCAGCAGCGAGAGGAGGGATTCACCCCTCCACTTT
CASSERRDSPLHF
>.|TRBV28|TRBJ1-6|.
TGTGCCAGCATTAACCTGGGTTCCTATAATTCACCCCTCCACTTT
CASINLGSYNSPLHF
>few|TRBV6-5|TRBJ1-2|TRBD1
TGTGCCAGCAGTTACTCCGAGACCGGGACAGGGGGCAATGGCTACACCTTC
CASSYSETGTGGNGYTF
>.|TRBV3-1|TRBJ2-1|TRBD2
TGTGCCAGCAGCCAAGATCCTGTCGCGGGAGCGGGAGTGGTCTACAATGAGCAGTTCTTC
CASSQDPVAGAGVVYNEQFF
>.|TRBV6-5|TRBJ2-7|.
TGTGCCAGCAGTCACGGAGGCGGCTACGAGCAGTACTTC
CASSHGGGYEQYF
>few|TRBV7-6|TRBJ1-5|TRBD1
TGTGCCAGCAGCTTAGCCCTGGACAGGTTCGACAATCAGCCCCAGCATTTT
CASSLALDRFDNQPQHF